This T cell receptor beta chain derives from a study of Tregs in tolerant kidney transplant recipients. General study points: Some patients' samples used different primers over time, so nucleotide sequences weren't comparable.

CDR3 length equals 12 residues. Germline V gene lookup returns CDR1 MDHEN and CDR2 SYDVKM. Trimming stripped 6 bases from V and 2 bases from J, with 8 bases between. Assay: immunoSEQ multiplex PCR; the TCRdb copy retains only in-frame clones and omits some. The sample yields about 81,000 clones, roughly nine tenths seen once. To note about this clone: Its matching antigen is unknown.

Mixed chimerism was transient after nonmyeloablative marrow transplants from related graft donors. The rearrangement uses TRBV28 and TRBJ2-7, with D maybe TRBD1 (6 bases). The TCR comes from a human patient who received a combined kidney and bone marrow transplant. Some T cells may have come from the graft donor. Sequenced material: CD4+ T cells from blood (PBMCs), taken 24 months after the transplant. The CDR3 DNA reads as TGTGCCAGCAGACAGGGAGCCTACGAGCAGTACTTC. Translated: CASRQGAYEQYF. Drawing the rest from reference TRBV28 and TRBJ2-7, the complete variable domain is DVKVTQSSRYLVKRTGEKVFLECVQDMDHENMFWYRQDPGLGLRLIYFSYDVKMKEKGDIPEGYSVSREKKERFSLILESASTNQTSMYLCASRQGAYEQYFGPGTRLTVT.